Listed here is a single T cell receptor beta chain. From germline, CDR1 is SGHDN and CDR2 FVKESK. The CDR3 runs 16 residues. V gave up 6 bases and J gave up 0 bases, with 12 bases separating them. The data derive from a study of T cell responses to AZD1222 COVID-19 vaccine. Measured with immunoSEQ multiplex PCR; TCRdb has only the in-frame clones, and not every one. The profile shows 95,000 to 100,000 clones, less than 95% of them singletons. This rearrangement joins TRBV14 to TRBJ1-6; TRBD1 is a possible D gene (5 bases). The TCR originated in an adult in good health. Specimen: peripheral blood, collected on day 0 of AZD1222 vaccination. CDR3 sequence: CASSLYRSSYNSPLHF. The CDR3 nucleotides are TGTGCCAGCAGTCTTTACAGGAGCTCCTATAATTCACCCCTCCACTTT. Based on the CDR3 plus reference TRBV14 and TRBJ1-6, the full variable domain is EAGVTQFPSHSVIEKGQTVTLRCDPISGHDNLYWYRRVMGKEIKFLLHFVKESKQDESGMPNNRFLAERTGGTYSTLKVQPAELEDSGVYFCASSLYRSSYNSPLHFGNGTRLTVT.